These T cell receptor beta chains were read from a single sample in a study of blood T cell repertoires in COVID-19. TCRdb keeps only in-frame clones here, not all; method: immunoSEQ multiplex PCR. The sample lists approximately 150,000 clones, more than 75% occurring once. Sequencing used peripheral blood. These receptors were collected from a human donor with acute or convalescent COVID-19. The donor label of this sample is uncertain. The CDR3 runs from the conserved cysteine through the conserved F or W. D genes are given only for firm matches. Only some rows state a clone size, as once, few, many or a class for expanded clones.

clone_size: .; v_call: TRBV29-1; d_call: .; j_call: TRBJ1-2; cdr3_length: 11; cdr3_nt: TGCAGCGTTGACTCAGGGCCCGGCTACACCTTC; cdr3_aa: CSVDSGPGYTF
clone_size: .; v_call: TRBV7-3; d_call: .; j_call: TRBJ2-1; cdr3_length: 14; cdr3_nt: TGTGCCAGCAGCTCACACCCCTTTACGTCTGAGCAGTTCTTC; cdr3_aa: CASSSHPFTSEQFF
clone_size: once; v_call: TRBV19; d_call: .; j_call: TRBJ1-2; cdr3_length: 13; cdr3_nt: TGTGCCAGTAGTACCGGGACATACTATGGCTACACCTTC; cdr3_aa: CASSTGTYYGYTF
clone_size: .; v_call: TRBV6-5; d_call: TRBD2; j_call: TRBJ2-3; cdr3_length: 15; cdr3_nt: TGTGCCAGCAGAGAGACTAGCGGAAGCACAGATACGCAGTATTTT; cdr3_aa: CASRETSGSTDTQYF
clone_size: .; v_call: TRBV7-9; d_call: .; j_call: TRBJ2-3; cdr3_length: 14; cdr3_nt: TGTGCCAGCAGCTTTGGAGGTAGCACAGATACGCAGTATTTT; cdr3_aa: CASSFGGSTDTQYF
clone_size: .; v_call: TRBV4-3; d_call: TRBD1; j_call: TRBJ1-1; cdr3_length: 16; cdr3_nt: TGCGCCAGCAGCCAAAGCTACAAGGGGGCGAACACTGAAGCTTTCTTT; cdr3_aa: CASSQSYKGANTEAFF
clone_size: once; v_call: TRBV7-3; d_call: TRBD2; j_call: TRBJ2-1; cdr3_length: 17; cdr3_nt: TGTGCCAGCAGCTTAACAGGGACTAGCGGGATTAGCGTCGAGCAGTTCTTC; cdr3_aa: CASSLTGTSGISVEQFF
clone_size: .; v_call: TRBV7-9; d_call: .; j_call: TRBJ1-2; cdr3_length: 17; cdr3_nt: TGTGCCAGCAGCTTAGACGCACAGGCCCTAGCTAACTATGGCTACACCTTC; cdr3_aa: CASSLDAQALANYGYTF
clone_size: .; v_call: TRBV6-2/TRBV6-3; d_call: .; j_call: TRBJ2-6; cdr3_length: 15; cdr3_nt: TGTGCCAGCAGTTACCTAGGTGGTGGGGCCAACGTCCTGACTTTC; cdr3_aa: CASSYLGGGANVLTF
clone_size: .; v_call: TRBV19; d_call: .; j_call: TRBJ2-1; cdr3_length: 16; cdr3_nt: TGTGCCAGTAGTATAGGAACCTACTACCCCTTCAATGAGCAGTTCTTC; cdr3_aa: CASSIGTYYPFNEQFF
clone_size: .; v_call: TRBV27; d_call: .; j_call: TRBJ2-7; cdr3_length: 13; cdr3_nt: TGTGCCAGCAGTTTAGTAAGGGCGGGGGAGCAGTACTTC; cdr3_aa: CASSLVRAGEQYF
clone_size: .; v_call: TRBV6-2/TRBV6-3; d_call: .; j_call: TRBJ1-5; cdr3_length: 15; cdr3_nt: TGTGCCAGCAGCGCCGGGGGTCTTAGCAATCAGCCCCAGCATTTT; cdr3_aa: CASSAGGLSNQPQHF
clone_size: few; v_call: TRBV19; d_call: TRBD1; j_call: TRBJ1-5; cdr3_length: 15; cdr3_nt: TGTGCCAGTAAAACAGGGGGCTCGTTGGCCCAGCCCCAGCATTTT; cdr3_aa: CASKTGGSLAQPQHF